Listed below are T cell receptor beta chains from one sample, sequenced in a study of blood T cells in healthy people across ages. Using its own MiXCR run on the 5' RACE reads, TCRdb lists one record per CDR3 protein. The sample has 950,000 to 1,200,000 distinct CDR3 sequences, roughly two fifths seen once; the top ten hold around 13%. The material sequenced was blood. The receptor source for this set is a man between 18 and 35 years old in good health. CDR3s include the opening cysteine and the closing phenylalanine or tryptophan. D genes are given only for firm matches. Size tells how often a clone was seen (once, few, many) or the class of an expanded clone, and some rows leave it out.

V gene,J gene,D gene,clone size,CDR3 DNA,CDR3 protein
TRBV12-3/TRBV12-4,TRBJ2-3,-,few,TGTGCCAGCAGTCCCTCCGGTGTGGCTAGATTATGGAGAGATACGCAGTATTTT,CASSPSGVARLWRDTQYF
TRBV7-2,TRBJ2-1,TRBD1,-,TGTGCCAGCAGAGTAGGACAGGGGACATACAATGAGCAGTTCTTC,CASRVGQGTYNEQFF
TRBV5-8,TRBJ1-6,-,-,TGTGCCAGCAGTTTAACTCCCGCGAGCTCCTATAATTCACCCCCCCACTTT,CASSLTPASSYNSPPHF
TRBV27,TRBJ2-7,-,-,TGTGCCAGCAGCGACTCCCAAGTTGGCGAGCAGTACTTC,CASSDSQVGEQYF
TRBV5-1,TRBJ1-1,-,-,TGCGCCAGCACGCCCTGGGAAACCGGCACTGAAGCTTTCTTT,CASTPWETGTEAFF
TRBV12-3/TRBV12-4,TRBJ1-6,-,many,TGTGCCAGCGTAAACTCTGGGGACAATAACTCCTCACCCCTCCACTTT,CASVNSGDNNSSPLHF
TRBV3-1,TRBJ1-2,-,-,TGTGCCAGCAGCCAAGGCCCGGACGGGATCTACACCTTC,CASSQGPDGIYTF
TRBV7-3,TRBJ2-3,-,-,TGTGCCAGCAGCTTATCTGGGATCCGCACAGATACGCAGTATTTT,CASSLSGIRTDTQYF
TRBV5-1,TRBJ2-1,-,-,TGCGCCGGCAGCTTACCTCCACCTTACAATGAGCAGTTCTTC,CAGSLPPPYNEQFF
TRBV11-3,TRBJ1-5,-,once,TGTGCCAGCAGCTTAGTTTCAAGGGGCCGGCAGCCCCAGCATTTT,CASSLVSRGRQPQHF
TRBV20-1,TRBJ2-1,-,-,TGCAGTGCTCCCTCGGGTGGTCAGCCGTACAATGAGCAGTTCTTC,CSAPSGGQPYNEQFF
TRBV4-2,TRBJ1-4,-,-,TGTGCCAGCAGCCAAGATACGCAAGTAAATGAAAAACTGTTTTTT,CASSQDTQVNEKLFF
TRBV12-3/TRBV12-4,TRBJ2-3,TRBD1,-,TGTGCCAGCAGTTCATCCGGGACAGGGAATACGCAGTATTTT,CASSSSGTGNTQYF
TRBV25-1,TRBJ1-2,-,-,TGTGCCAGCAGTGGCTTTCAGGCCCCTACCCGTGGCTACACCTTC,CASSGFQAPTRGYTF
TRBV2,TRBJ2-1,-,-,TGTGCCACCTGTAGGGCGGAGGACAATGAGCAGTTCTTC,CATCRAEDNEQFF
TRBV4-3,TRBJ1-2,TRBD1,-,TGCGCCAGCAGCCAAGATAGGGACAGGAGCAACTATGGCTACACCTTC,CASSQDRDRSNYGYTF
TRBV27,TRBJ2-7,-,-,TGTGCCAGCAGTCGCGCAGGATACTACGAGCAGTACTTC,CASSRAGYYEQYF
TRBV12-5,TRBJ1-1,-,-,TGTGCTAGTGGGGATGGACGGTTGAACACTGAAGCTTTCTTT,CASGDGRLNTEAFF
TRBV10-3,TRBJ1-5,-,-,TGTGCCATCAGTGGGACGGCGGATCAGCCCCAGCATTTT,CAISGTADQPQHF